Each of the 8 T cell receptor beta chains below was sequenced from the same sample in a study of CD8+CD57+ T cells in acquired aplastic anemia. Patients sequenced had flow cytometry evidence of CD8+CD57+ cell expansion. Using genomic DNA as the template, TCR beta VDJ and CDR3 profiling was carried out. TCRdb independently ran MiXCR on the reads; one entry per CDR3 protein. The data hold 150,000 to 200,000 distinct CDR3 sequences, with 70% to 75% observed a single time. The sequenced material came from sorted CD4+, CD8+, or CD8+CD57+ T cells (not recorded which) from PBMCs. All receptors derive from a human donor with aplastic anemia.

J is TRBJ2-1 and V is TRBV2, with D uncertain. CDR1 is SNHLY and CDR2 is FYNNEI in the germline V gene. Trimming removed 6 bases from V and 14 bases from J, with 17 bases in between. The CDR3 has 12 amino acids. Here the CDR3 reads CASSPRSPEEFF. The CDR3 DNA sequence: TGTGCCAGCAGCCCCCGGTCGCCAGAGGAGTTCTTC.

The chain carries TRBV5-8 and TRBJ2-7; D unresolved. V dropped 2 bases and J dropped 6 bases, with 9 bases sitting between them. Germline CDR1 reads SGHTS; CDR2 reads YDEGEE. This CDR3 has 12 residues. The CDR3 DNA is TGTGCCAGCAGCTTACGGTCGGGCGAGCAGTACGTC. This gives the protein CASSLRSGEQYV.

J is TRBJ2-5 and V is TRBV19, with TRBD1 matching 9 bases. V was pared by 3 bases and J by 4 bases, with 3 bases of the junction left unmatched. Germline V gives CDR1 LNHDA, CDR2 SQIVND (reference sequence). This CDR3 contains 14 residues. CDR3: CASSMGQGVETQYF. The CDR3 DNA reads as TGTGCCAGTAGTATGGGACAGGGAGTAGAGACCCAGTACTTC.

The chain joins TRBV24-1 to TRBJ1-5; D call uncertain. Trimming took 7 bases from V and 5 from J, leaving 14 bases between them. The CDR3 spans 14 residues. Germline CDR1 and CDR2: KGHDR and SFDVKD. The CDR3 nucleotides read TGTGCCACCAGCGGAGGGAGGGAGGATCAGCCCCAGCATTTT. It translates to CATSGGREDQPQHF.

The chain couples TRBV11-2 to TRBJ2-5; D not certain. Germline V CDR1 and CDR2: SGHAT, FQNNGV. The CDR3 spans 15 residues. The V end lost 5 bases, the J end lost 5 bases, and 18 bases lay between the germline ends. Here the CDR3 DNA reads TGTGCCAGCAGCCCCCCATTGGTGGGCCAGGAGACCCAGTACTTC. Amino acid sequence: CASSPPLVGQETQYF.

The chain couples TRBV7-8 to TRBJ1-2; D is possibly TRBD1 (5 bases). Trimming stripped 2 bases from V and 8 bases from J, with 9 bases between. From germline, CDR1 is SGHVS and CDR2 FQNEAQ. The CDR3 contains 12 residues. CDR3: CASSLYDSGYTF. In nucleotides, the CDR3 is TGTGCCAGCAGCTTATATGACAGCGGCTACACCTTC.

The gene calls are TRBV2 and TRBJ2-5; D not certain. The CDR3 is 13 residues long. V dropped 2 bases and J dropped 5 bases, with 9 bases sitting between them. The germline CDR1 and CDR2 sequences are SNHLY and FYNNEI. The CDR3 DNA follows: TGTGCCAGCAGTGAATTACTCCGGGAGACCCAGTACTTC. Translated: CASSELLRETQYF.

This clonotype has a handful of counts. V gene TRBV7-9 combines with J gene TRBJ2-7; a possible D gene is TRBD1 (5 bases). The CDR3 totals 14 residues. The V end lost 6 bases, the J end lost 1 base, and 13 bases lay between the germline ends. CDR1 and CDR2 (germline): SEHNR, FQNEAQ (reference sequence). CDR3 sequence reads: CASSPDSRSYEQYF. CDR3 in DNA: TGTGCCAGCAGTCCTGACAGTCGATCCTACGAGCAGTACTTC.